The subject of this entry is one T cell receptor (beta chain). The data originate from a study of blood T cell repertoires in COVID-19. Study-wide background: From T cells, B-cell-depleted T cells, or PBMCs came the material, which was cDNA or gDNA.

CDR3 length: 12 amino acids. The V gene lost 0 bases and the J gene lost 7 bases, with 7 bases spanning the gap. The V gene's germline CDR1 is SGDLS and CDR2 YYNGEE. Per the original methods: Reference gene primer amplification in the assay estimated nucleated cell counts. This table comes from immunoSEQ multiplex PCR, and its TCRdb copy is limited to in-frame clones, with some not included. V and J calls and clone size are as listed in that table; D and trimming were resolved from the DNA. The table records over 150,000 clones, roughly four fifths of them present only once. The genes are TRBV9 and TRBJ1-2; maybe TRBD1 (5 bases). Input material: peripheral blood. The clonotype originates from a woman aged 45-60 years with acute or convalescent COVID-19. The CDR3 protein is CASSVGGGGYTF. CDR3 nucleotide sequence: TGTGCCAGCAGCGTAGGGGGCGGTGGCTACACCTTC.